These 15 T cell receptor beta chains were sequenced from one sample in a study of immune evolution from preneoplasia to lung adenocarcinoma. Assay: immunoSEQ multiplex PCR; the TCRdb copy retains only in-frame clones and omits some. This table has approximately 3,000 clones, about 88% appearing once. Sequenced material: FFPE invasive lung adenocarcinoma tissue. Every receptor here comes from a person aged 65 to 79 with invasive lung adenocarcinoma.

The table lists this clone with a few counts. The chain employs TRBV27 and TRBJ2-7; 9 positions match TRBD1. This CDR3 region has 15 residues. Trimming took 0 bases from V and 1 from J; bases not matched to a gene: 1. CDR1 and CDR2 from the germline V gene are MNHEY and SMNVEV (reference sequence). CDR3 DNA sequence: TGTGCCAGCAGTTTATCGGGACAGGGTTCCTACGAGCAGTACTTC. Its translation is CASSLSGQGSYEQYF.

This clone was observed once. The chain's CDR3 is CASSFTGDNQPQHF. The DNA of the CDR3 is TGTGCCAGCAGCTTTACAGGGGACAATCAGCCCCAGCATTTT. The J gene is TRBJ1-5, the V gene TRBV7-2; 7 bases agree with TRBD1. This CDR3 has 14 residues. V trimming: 3 bases; J trimming: 3 bases; junction bases outside the gene matches: 2. From germline, CDR1 is SGHTA and CDR2 FQGNSA. The whole variable domain, filled in from reference TRBV7-2 and TRBJ1-5, reads GAGVSQSPSNKVTEKGKDVELRCDPISGHTALYWYRQSLGQGLEFLIYFQGNSAPDKSGLPSDRFSAERTGGSVSTLTIQRTQQEDSAVYLCASSFTGDNQPQHFGDGTRLSIL.

This chain links TRBV7-2 with TRBJ2-2, with D maybe TRBD2 (6 bases). Per germline, CDR1 SGHTA and CDR2 FQGNSA. V was shortened by 2 bases and J by 8 bases, with 15 bases between the two germline ends. The CDR3 totals 15 residues. Here the CDR3 DNA reads TGTGCCAGCAGCTTACCGGGACGGACTACTGGGGAGCTGTTTTTT. Encoded protein: CASSLPGRTTGELFF.

The chain has TRBV20-1 and TRBJ2-3, with D unclear. The CDR3 spans 11 residues. CDR1 is DFQATT, CDR2 SNEGSKA, per germline (reference sequence). CDR3 coding DNA: TGCAGCCAGGCCGTAGGGGATACGCAGTATTTT. Translating it yields CSQAVGDTQYF.

This sequence joins TRBV2 and TRBJ1-2; weak D call: TRBD1 (6 bases). Trimming pared 5 bases from V and 4 bases from J, leaving 11 bases between. Germline V gene data show CDR1 as SNHLY and CDR2 as FYNNEI. CDR3 size: 13 residues. The CDR3 sequence: CASSQGYVYGYTF. CDR3 DNA: TGTGCCAGCAGTCAGGGGTACGTCTATGGCTACACCTTC.

This clone appeared once. The V and J genes are TRBV4-2 and TRBJ1-6; a possible D gene is TRBD1 (6 bases). Trimming left V 0 bases short and J 7 bases short, with 10 bases between. Germline-derived CDR1 and CDR2 are LGHNA and YNFKEQ. CDR3 length: 15 residues. The CDR3 sequence: CASSQDRGVNSPLHF. The DNA of the CDR3 is TGTGCCAGCAGCCAAGATAGGGGGGTCAATTCACCCCTCCACTTT.

The chain couples TRBV4-2 to TRBJ1-1, with unresolved D. The V end lost 0 bases, the J end lost 9 bases, and 17 bases lay between the germline ends. The CDR3 consists of 15 residues. Germline CDR1 LGHNA, CDR2 YNFKEQ. CDR3 nucleotide sequence: TGTGCCAGCAGCCAAGATTTTAGGGCGGCCCCAAAAGCTTTCTTT. It translates to CASSQDFRAAPKAFF.

J is TRBJ2-7 and V is TRBV5-4, with 12 bases identical to TRBD2. Germline assignment: CDR1 SGHNT and CDR2 YYREEE (reference sequence). The junction had 7 bases not matched to a gene; V was cut back by 4 bases and J by 2 bases. CDR3 length equals 16 residues. CDR3 nucleotide sequence: TGTGCCAGCAGCACGGGACTAGCGGGCATGACCTACGAGCAGTACTTC. Residues: CASSTGLAGMTYEQYF.

The chain is built from TRBV28 and TRBJ1-1, with D perhaps TRBD1 (5 bases). CDR3 length equals 16 residues. Trimming left V 6 bases short and J 1 base short, with 18 bases between. From germline, CDR1 is MDHEN and CDR2 SYDVKM. This chain's CDR3 is CASRNRDRGSNTEAFF. CDR3 in DNA: TGTGCCAGCAGAAACCGGGACCGCGGGTCGAACACTGAAGCTTTCTTT.

The rearrangement links TRBV28 to TRBJ2-1; D is possibly TRBD2 (7 bases). V lost 5 bases to trimming and J lost 4 bases, with 12 bases between them. The CDR3 covers 14 residues. The germline V gene has CDR1 MDHEN and CDR2 SYDVKM. CDR3 residues: CASSRAGAYNEQFF. CDR3 in DNA: TGTGCCAGCAGTCGGGCGGGGGCTTACAATGAGCAGTTCTTC.

CDR3 residues: CASSFQLGAYDEQYF. The CDR3 DNA sequence: TGTGCCAGCAGCTTCCAACTTGGGGCGTACGACGAGCAGTACTTC. The chain joins TRBV11-1 to TRBJ2-7; maybe TRBD1 (5 bases). Trimming cost V 3 bases and J 5 bases, with 17 bases left between them. CDR3 length: 15 amino acids. Germline V gene sequence: CDR1 SGHAT, CDR2 FQDESV (reference sequence).

V gene TRBV9 combines with J gene TRBJ1-6, with D possibly being TRBD1 (6 bases). Germline CDR1 and CDR2: SGDLS and YYNGEE. The CDR3 spans 14 residues. Between the trimmed V and J ends, which lost 3 bases and 6 bases, there was a span of 10 bases. The CDR3 is CASSGTALNSPLHF. CDR3 DNA sequence: TGTGCCAGCAGCGGGACAGCCCTTAATTCACCCCTCCACTTT. The full variable domain, with the rest looked up from reference TRBV9 and TRBJ1-6, is DSGVTQTPKHLITATGQRVTLRCSPRSGDLSVYWYQQSLDQGLQFLIQYYNGEERAKGNILERFSAQQFPDLHSELNLSSLELGDSALYFCASSGTALNSPLHFGNGTRLTVT.

The J gene is TRBJ1-5, the V gene TRBV4-1; D remains ambiguous. The CDR3 is made up of 13 amino acids. Trimming cost V 0 bases and J 3 bases, with 3 bases left between them. CDR1 and CDR2 (germline): MGHRA, YSYEKL. CDR3 sequence: CASSQDPNQPQHF. The CDR3 bases are TGCGCCAGCAGCCAAGATCCCAATCAGCCCCAGCATTTT.

This chain joins TRBV18 and TRBJ2-2; D is ambiguous. The CDR3 has 15 amino acids. Trimming left V 0 bases short and J 1 base short, with 6 bases between. Looked up from germline, CDR1 is KGHSH and CDR2 is LQKENI. CDR3: CASSPPELNTGELFF. For the CDR3, the DNA is TGTGCCAGCTCACCACCGGAATTGAACACCGGGGAGCTGTTTTTT.

The V call is TRBV6-6, the J call TRBJ1-4; 11 bases fit TRBD1. The CDR3 loop spans 16 amino acids. The V gene end was trimmed by 10 bases and the J gene end by 10 bases; junction bases not matched to a gene: 17. Germline V gene sequence: CDR1 MNHNY, CDR2 SVGAGI (reference sequence). The CDR3 nucleotides read TGTGCCAACAGGGCTGACGGGGGGACAGGGGGTGGAAAACTGTTTTTT. Protein: CANRADGGTGGGKLFF.